The T cell receptor (beta chain) under discussion was sequenced for a study of blood T cell repertoires in COVID-19. Study as a whole: COVID-19 samples from acute and convalescent phases originated in the United States, Italy and Spain. PBMCs, B-cell-depleted T cells, or T cells provided the cDNA or gDNA that made up the material.

The V end was cut by 0 bases, the J end by 0 bases, with 10 bases between. The CDR3 length is 16 residues. Germline V gene sequence: CDR1 SGHRS, CDR2 YFSETQ. Sequenced by immunoSEQ multiplex PCR; TCRdb stores in-frame clones only, minus some. Here the sample spans 350,000 to 400,000 clones, approximately 91% being singletons. Participants, 18 to 89 years old, spanned under 30 US areas. The receptor was isolated from a woman aged 40 to 50 who had been exposed to COVID-19. This rearrangement joins TRBV5-1 to TRBJ2-1; a possible D gene is TRBD2 (5 bases). Sequenced material: PBMCs or T cells enriched from blood (not recorded which). The DNA of the CDR3 is TGCGCCAGCAGCTTGGGGAGGCTAGACTCCTACAATGAGCAGTTCTTC. Its protein is CASSLGRLDSYNEQFF.